The 12 T cell receptor beta chains presented below share a single source sample, sequenced in a study of blood T cell repertoires in COVID-19 (dated by TCRdb to about 2020). The method was the immunoSEQ multiplex PCR assay. The immuneACCESS repertoire file appears here via TCRdb, limited to in-frame rearrangements. These files lack a portion of the clones; in checked studies, under half of the deficit traces to unresolved V genes, and the cause of the others is not known. The table for this sample lists roughly 270,000 clones; over 75% of them were counted only once. The biggest ten clones account for 9% to 9.5% of the sample. The sample taken for sequencing was peripheral blood. All receptors derive from a man younger than 30 with active or convalescent COVID-19.

V gene TRBV27 combines with J gene TRBJ1-6; 8 nucleotides align to TRBD1. Germline loops: CDR1 MNHEY, CDR2 SMNVEV (reference sequence). The CDR3 totals 14 residues. J was trimmed by 7 bases and V by 7 bases; bases with no gene match: 6. The CDR3 region has the DNA TGTGCCAGCACCCCTCGACAGGGGAATTCACCCCTCCACTTT. Protein product: CASTPRQGNSPLHF.

The rearrangement links TRBV2 to TRBJ2-1, with D perhaps matching TRBD1 (6 bases). Germline-derived CDR1 and CDR2 are SNHLY and FYNNEI. This CDR3 has 15 residues. V lost 1 base and J lost 8, with 15 bases in between. The CDR3 reads CASSEGAGDLDEQFF. CDR3 in DNA: TGTGCCAGCAGTGAAGGGGCAGGGGATTTGGATGAGCAGTTCTTC.

This clone came up a few times. The rearrangement links TRBV5-1 to TRBJ1-3; D is unclear. The V end was cut by 3 bases, the J end by 0 bases, with 13 bases between. The CDR3 sequence is 16 residues long. Germline lookup yields CDR1 SGHRS and CDR2 YFSETQ. CDR3 in amino acids: CASSYSSTHSGNTIYF. In DNA form, the CDR3 reads TGCGCCAGCAGCTATTCTTCGACACACTCTGGAAACACCATATATTTT.

This clone was counted once. V is TRBV19 and J is TRBJ1-5, with a tentative D call TRBD1 (5 bases). The germline V gene has CDR1 LNHDA and CDR2 SQIVND (reference sequence). Trimming left V 5 bases short and J 0 bases short, with 17 bases between. The CDR3 length is 17 residues. CDR3 protein: CASSDLGGVYSNQPQHF. CDR3 DNA: TGTGCCAGTAGTGACCTTGGGGGGGTCTATAGCAATCAGCCCCAGCATTTT. Based on the CDR3 plus reference TRBV19 and TRBJ1-5, the full variable domain is DGGITQSPKYLFRKEGQNVTLSCEQNLNHDAMYWYRQDPGQGLRLIYYSQIVNDFQKGDIAEGYSVSREKKESFPLTVTSAQKNPTAFYLCASSDLGGVYSNQPQHFGDGTRLSIL.

The chain joins TRBV6-2 or TRBV6-3 to TRBJ1-1, with TRBD1 as a possible D gene (5 bases). Germline CDR1 reads MNHEY; CDR2 reads SVGEGT. The length of the CDR3 is 13 residues. Trimming removed 2 bases from V and 4 bases from J, with 8 bases in between. The CDR3 loop is CASSYAGLTEAFF. The CDR3, as DNA: TGTGCCAGCAGTTACGCAGGGCTCACTGAAGCTTTCTTT.

The chain has TRBV6-2 or TRBV6-3 and TRBJ2-7; maybe TRBD2 (5 bases). CDR1 is MNHEY, CDR2 SVGEGT, per germline. Trimming took off 2 bases at V and 4 bases at J, with 21 bases between the two ends. This CDR3 contains 17 residues. CDR3 DNA: TGTGCCAGCAGTTACGACCAGAGGGTAGCGACACTATACGAGCAGTACTTC. This gives the protein CASSYDQRVATLYEQYF.

The chain has TRBV5-1 and TRBJ2-2; no definite D call. Germline V gene data show CDR1 as SGHRS and CDR2 as YFSETQ. The CDR3 loop spans 12 amino acids. Trimming pared 4 bases from V and 9 bases from J, leaving 10 bases between. CDR3 sequence (DNA): TGCGCCAGCAGCCCCAGTCAACGGGAGCTGTTTTTT. It codes for CASSPSQRELFF.

This clone was seen only a few times. The J gene is TRBJ1-1, the V gene TRBV19; TRBD1 aligns across 7 bases. In germline, CDR1 is LNHDA, CDR2 SQIVND (reference sequence). V lost 7 bases to trimming and J lost 0 bases; unmatched junction nucleotides: 5. The CDR3 is 14 amino acids. The CDR3 DNA sequence: TGTGCCAGTAACCCAGGGGGAATGAACACTGAAGCTTTCTTT. This sequence encodes CASNPGGMNTEAFF.

This rearrangement joins TRBV29-1 to TRBJ2-2; 9 bases fit TRBD1. Germline V gene data show CDR1 as SQVTM and CDR2 as ANQGSEA. Trimming removed 5 bases from V and 6 bases from J; junction bases left unmatched: 1. The CDR3 covers 12 residues. CDR3 protein: CSVYRGPGELFF. DNA of the CDR3: TGCAGCGTTTACAGGGGGCCCGGGGAGCTGTTTTTT.

The count of this clone is one. The V call is TRBV4-2, the J call TRBJ2-2; D perhaps matches TRBD1 (5 bases). The germline gives CDR1 LGHNA, CDR2 YNFKEQ. Trimming removed 0 bases from V and 6 bases from J, with 11 bases in between. There are 15 residues in the CDR3. The CDR3 loop is CASSQDPGYPGELFF. The CDR3 nucleotides are TGTGCCAGCAGCCAAGATCCAGGGTATCCCGGGGAGCTGTTTTTT.

This clone was seen a handful of times. The chain is built from TRBV6-4 and TRBJ2-3, with TRBD1 matching 9 bases. Germline trimming cut 3 bases from V and 3 bases from J; bases unmatched to any gene: 1. This CDR3 comprises 14 residues. Germline-derived CDR1 and CDR2 are MRHNA and SNTAGT. CDR3 sequence: CASSETGGTDTQYF. In nucleotides, the CDR3 is TGTGCCAGCAGTGAGACAGGGGGGACAGATACGCAGTATTTT.

The V gene is TRBV4-1, the J gene TRBJ2-1, with 10 bases fitting TRBD1. The CDR3 is 16 residues long. CDR1 MGHRA and CDR2 YSYEKL come from the germline V gene. V dropped 3 bases and J dropped 2; count of bases not matched to a gene: 4. The CDR3 DNA follows: TGCGCCAGCAGCCACTTAGGACAGGGGGCCTACAATGAGCAGTTCTTC. It specifies CASSHLGQGAYNEQFF.